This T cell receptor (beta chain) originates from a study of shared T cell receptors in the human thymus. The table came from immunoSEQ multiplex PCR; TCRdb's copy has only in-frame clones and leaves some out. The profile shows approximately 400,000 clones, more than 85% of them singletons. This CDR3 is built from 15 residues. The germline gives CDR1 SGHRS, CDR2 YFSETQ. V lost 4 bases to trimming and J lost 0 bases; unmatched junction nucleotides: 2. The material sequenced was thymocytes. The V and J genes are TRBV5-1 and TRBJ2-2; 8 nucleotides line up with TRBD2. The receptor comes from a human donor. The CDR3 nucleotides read TGCGCCAGCAGCCAGACTAGCGCGAACACCGGGGAGCTGTTTTTT. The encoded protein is CASSQTSANTGELFF.